A single sample is the source of the 25 T cell receptor beta chains below, sequenced in a study of blood T cell repertoires in COVID-19. Clones were read by immunoSEQ multiplex PCR, and TCRdb kept only the in-frame ones, dropping some. The sample has under 300,000 clones, around 89% seen once. The specimen sequenced was PBMCs or T cells enriched from blood (not recorded which). Source of these receptors: a man aged 35 to 55 who had recovered from COVID-19.

The genes are TRBV5-4 and TRBJ2-5; a weak D match, TRBD1 (5 bases). CDR3 size: 12 residues. Germline V lookup: CDR1 SGHNT, CDR2 YYREEE (reference sequence). Trimming stripped 7 bases from V and 2 bases from J, with 9 bases between. The CDR3, as DNA: TGTGCCAGCGGCGACAGTCAAGAGACCCAGTACTTC. This sequence encodes CASGDSQETQYF.

J is TRBJ1-2 and V is TRBV6-6, with 8 positions matching TRBD1. This CDR3 region has 15 residues. Germline values: CDR1 MNHNY, CDR2 SVGAGI (reference sequence). The trim removed 7 bases at V and 3 bases at J, leaving 10 bases unmatched. The CDR3 nucleotides read TGTGCCAGCACCTGGGGCCCGGACAGGGACTATGGCTACACCTTC. The encoded protein is CASTWGPDRDYGYTF.

The J gene is TRBJ1-1, the V gene TRBV6-5, with a tentative D call TRBD1 (5 bases). The CDR3 is 15 amino acids. Germline V gene lookup returns CDR1 MNHEY and CDR2 SVGAGI. Trimming took off 5 bases at V and 0 bases at J, with 13 bases between the two ends. CDR3 region: CASSRRGSLNTEAFF. Here the CDR3 DNA reads TGTGCCAGCAGTCGACGGGGGTCATTGAACACTGAAGCTTTCTTT.

V gene TRBV28 combines with J gene TRBJ2-7; 8 bases map to TRBD2. From germline, CDR1 is MDHEN and CDR2 SYDVKM. This CDR3 comprises 17 residues. Trimming cost V 7 bases and J 5 bases; bases outside gene matches: 19. The CDR3 region has the DNA TGTGCCAGCACCCAATTAACGGGAGGGCCTATCACTAACGAGCAGTACTTC. As protein: CASTQLTGGPITNEQYF.

The rearrangement links TRBV25-1 to TRBJ1-1, with D perhaps matching TRBD1 (5 bases). Germline V gene lookup returns CDR1 MGHDK and CDR2 SYGVNS. This CDR3 is built from 14 residues. Trimming cost V 8 bases and J 2 bases, with 15 bases left between them. For the CDR3, the DNA is TGTGCCAGCGGGTGGGGCAGTAAAAACACTGAAGCTTTCTTT. Translated, it gives CASGWGSKNTEAFF. The variable domain in full, with the rest retrieved from reference TRBV25-1 and TRBJ1-1, is EADIYQTPRYLVIGTGKKITLECSQTMGHDKMYWYQQDPGMELHLIHYSYGVNSTEKGDLSSESTVSRIRTEHFPLTLESARPSHTSQYLCASGWGSKNTEAFFGQGTRLTVV.

This chain links TRBV4-1 with TRBJ2-7; 9 positions match TRBD1. Germline assignment: CDR1 MGHRA and CDR2 YSYEKL. V lost 6 bases and J lost 6; bases outside the gene matches: 12. This CDR3 contains 15 residues. The CDR3 sequence is CASRQTTGGFGEQYF. The CDR3 region has the DNA TGCGCCAGCAGACAGACGACAGGGGGATTTGGCGAGCAGTACTTC.

This chain uses TRBV6-5 with TRBJ2-7; TRBD1 matches 10 bases. Germline V CDR1 and CDR2: MNHEY, SVGAGI. This CDR3 spans 14 amino acids. V dropped 6 bases and J dropped 3; count of bases not matched to a gene: 5. The CDR3 DNA reads TGTGCCAGCAGCATTGGACAGGGGGTCTACGAGCAGTACTTC. This encodes CASSIGQGVYEQYF.

The chain employs TRBV19 and TRBJ2-6; 9 bases are shared with TRBD1. The CDR3 consists of 18 residues. V shed 5 bases and J 0 bases; nucleotides not matched to a gene: 8. From germline, CDR1 is LNHDA and CDR2 SQIVND (reference sequence). CDR3 nucleotides: TGTGCCAGTAGTTCCTCGAGACAGGGGGTCTCTGGGGCCAACGTCCTGACTTTC. It translates to CASSSSRQGVSGANVLTF.

The chain links TRBV28 to TRBJ2-7; D is ambiguous. V was trimmed by 3 bases and J by 2 bases, leaving 5 bases between them. This CDR3 is 12 amino acids long. Germline CDR1 MDHEN, CDR2 SYDVKM. The CDR3 here is CASSFRTYEQYF. CDR3 in DNA: TGTGCCAGCAGTTTCAGAACCTACGAGCAGTACTTC. The variable domain in full, completed from reference TRBV28 and TRBJ2-7, reads DVKVTQSSRYLVKRTGEKVFLECVQDMDHENMFWYRQDPGLGLRLIYFSYDVKMKEKGDIPEGYSVSREKKERFSLILESASTNQTSMYLCASSFRTYEQYFGPGTRLTVT.

The genes are TRBV5-6 and TRBJ2-7; possibly TRBD1 for D (5 bases). Germline assignment: CDR1 SGHDT and CDR2 YYEEEE. V lost 0 bases and J lost 3, with 7 bases in between. This CDR3 has 13 amino acids. CDR3 loop: CASSLEQDYEQYF. Here the CDR3 DNA reads TGTGCCAGCAGCTTGGAACAGGACTACGAGCAGTACTTC.

Points on this clone: The same CDR3 can be traced to other DNA sequences in this sample. The chain links TRBV7-8 to TRBJ1-2; no clear D. The germline CDR1 and CDR2 sequences are SGHVS and FQNEAQ. Trimming took 5 bases from V and 5 from J, leaving 12 bases between them. The length of the CDR3 is 13 residues. CDR3 in DNA: TGTGCCAGCAGCCGACTCTCGGGTTATGGCTACACCTTC. Translation: CASSRLSGYGYTF.

The chain employs TRBV27 and TRBJ1-6; 7 nucleotides agree with TRBD1. V lost 3 bases, J lost 7 bases, and 12 bases stayed unmatched. Germline CDR1 reads MNHEY; CDR2 reads SMNVEV (reference sequence). CDR3 length equals 17 residues. The DNA of the CDR3 is TGTGCCAGCAGTTTCTTACTTGGGACAGCCAGAAATTCACCCCTCCACTTT. Translation: CASSFLLGTARNSPLHF.

V usage is TRBV7-6 and J usage is TRBJ2-7; 11 nucleotides line up with TRBD2. V trimming: 4 bases; J trimming: 3 bases; junction bases outside the gene matches: 8. The CDR3 has 16 amino acids. The germline V gene has CDR1 SGHVS and CDR2 FNYEAQ. The CDR3 reads CASSSLTSGILYEQYF. The CDR3 DNA reads TGTGCCAGCAGCTCCTTGACTAGCGGGATACTCTACGAGCAGTACTTC.

This clone was seen only a few times. The J gene is TRBJ2-7, the V gene TRBV30; 8 bases agree with TRBD1. The CDR3 covers 14 residues. V was clipped by 4 bases and J by 2 bases; unmatched bases: 7. Germline CDR1 reads GTSNPN; CDR2 reads SVGIG (reference sequence). In DNA form, the CDR3 reads TGTGCCTGGACGCCCGACAGGGGTACCTACGAGCAGTACTTC. This codes for CAWTPDRGTYEQYF.

The V gene is TRBV30, the J gene TRBJ1-2; D not resolved. Trimming stripped 2 bases from V and 4 bases from J, with 8 bases between. CDR1 and CDR2 from the germline V gene are GTSNPN and SVGIG (reference sequence). The CDR3 is made up of 12 amino acids. CDR3 residues: CAWSPGAYGYTF. In nucleotides, the CDR3 is TGTGCCTGGAGTCCGGGAGCCTATGGCTACACCTTC.

V and J are TRBV7-6 and TRBJ2-1; D gene uncertain. The length of the CDR3 is 14 residues. Germline CDR1 SGHVS, CDR2 FNYEAQ. V was clipped by 3 bases and J by 2 bases, with 8 bases between them. The CDR3 reads CASSFTKTYNEQFF. CDR3 DNA: TGTGCCAGCAGCTTTACTAAAACCTACAATGAGCAGTTCTTC.

The chain combines TRBV4-1 with TRBJ1-2, with D hard to call. The CDR3 has 11 residues. Germline loops: CDR1 MGHRA, CDR2 YSYEKL. Trimming took off 5 bases at V and 8 bases at J, with 9 bases between the two ends. The CDR3 loop reads CASSYGGGYTF. The CDR3 coding sequence is TGCGCCAGCAGCTACGGCGGGGGCTACACCTTC.

Only one count was recorded for this clone. The V call is TRBV15, the J call TRBJ2-5; 10 nucleotides align to TRBD1. V was clipped by 2 bases and J by 3 bases; unmatched bases: 12. Looked up from germline, CDR1 is LNHNV and CDR2 is YYDKDF (reference sequence). The CDR3 is 18 amino acids. In nucleotides, the CDR3 is TGTGCCACCAGCAGATCGAGGGGGGGACAGGGGTCGGAAGAGACCCAGTACTTC. This codes for CATSRSRGGQGSEETQYF.

CDR3 coding DNA: TGTGCCAGCAGTCACCGGACAGCCGGGGAGCTGTTTTTT. Translated, it gives CASSHRTAGELFF. The rearrangement uses TRBV2 and TRBJ2-2; weak D call: TRBD1 (6 bases). The CDR3 has 13 amino acids. The V gene's germline CDR1 is SNHLY and CDR2 FYNNEI. Between the trimmed V and J ends, which lost 5 bases and 6 bases, there was a span of 10 bases.

The genes are TRBV15 and TRBJ1-5; possible D gene TRBD1, 5 bases. Germline CDR1 and CDR2: LNHNV and YYDKDF (reference sequence). The CDR3 totals 15 residues. Trimming left V 4 bases short and J 4 bases short, with 14 bases between. The CDR3 nucleotides read TGTGCCACCAGCACGGGACTGCTACGGAATCAGCCCCAGCATTTT. It is translated as CATSTGLLRNQPQHF.

The CDR3 bases are TGTGCCAGCAGATCAGGGCGGCAAGAGACCCAGTACTTC. It encodes CASRSGRQETQYF. The rearrangement links TRBV2 to TRBJ2-5; TRBD1 might be the D (5 bases). Germline V lookup: CDR1 SNHLY, CDR2 FYNNEI. The CDR3 runs to 13 residues. V dropped 6 bases and J dropped 2 bases, with 10 bases sitting between them.

The V gene is TRBV4-2, the J gene TRBJ1-1; D ambiguous. This CDR3 is built from 12 residues. Germline values: CDR1 LGHNA, CDR2 YNFKEQ. V lost 1 base to trimming and J lost 8 bases, with 8 bases between them. This CDR3 is CASSQASTEAFF. As DNA, the CDR3 is TGTGCCAGCAGCCAAGCTAGTACAGAAGCTTTCTTT.

V is TRBV5-8 and J is TRBJ1-1; TRBD1 might be the D (5 bases). The ends were cut back, 3 bases at V and 1 base at J, with 10 bases in the middle. The CDR3 is 14 residues long. The germline V gene encodes CDR1 SGHTS and CDR2 YDEGEE. CDR3: CASSWGLPNTEAFF. CDR3 coding DNA: TGTGCCAGCAGCTGGGGCCTACCGAACACTGAAGCTTTCTTT.

The chain links TRBV30 to TRBJ1-5; unclear D gene. The germline V gene has CDR1 GTSNPN and CDR2 SVGIG (reference sequence). CDR3 length equals 17 residues. V lost 2 bases to trimming and J lost 0 bases, with 17 bases between them. The CDR3 spells CAWSSGLGFISNQPQHF. The CDR3 DNA reads TGTGCCTGGAGTTCAGGACTGGGCTTTATTAGCAATCAGCCCCAGCATTTT.

The chain has TRBV19 and TRBJ2-7; the match to TRBD1 covers 9 bases. This CDR3 is built from 14 residues. Germline trimming cut 4 bases from V and 5 bases from J; bases unmatched to any gene: 6. Germline loops: CDR1 LNHDA, CDR2 SQIVND (reference sequence). The CDR3 sequence: CASSTRDRVHEQYF. The CDR3 DNA reads as TGTGCCAGTAGTACCCGGGACAGGGTTCACGAGCAGTACTTC.